A single T cell receptor (beta chain) is shown here with its context. Its antigen remains unknown. Primed by a sample-barcoded 5' primer and a J-beta primer mix, a second PCR proceeded for about 7 to 12 cycles. Via MiXCR, TCRdb re-called the 5' RACE reads, giving one row per CDR3 protein. The sample records hundreds of thousands of distinct CDR3 sequences, 58% being singletons. This entry belongs to a study of blood T cells in healthy people across ages. Study-level findings and limits: A roughly linear age-dependent decrease characterized TCR beta diversity per million T cells. It was found that TCR beta diversity correlated strongly with the percentage of naive T cells. Whereas aged donors had fewer naive CD4+ cells, long-lived donors had more of them and higher diversity.

V was trimmed by 2 bases and J by 7 bases, leaving 21 bases between them. This CDR3 has 17 residues. The germline gives CDR1 MNHNS, CDR2 SASEGT. This TCR came from a man aged 25 to 40 in good health. Sequencing was done on a sample of blood. The genes are TRBV6-1 and TRBJ2-1; D tentatively reads TRBD1 or TRBD2 (5 bases each). This CDR3 is CASSEFNPGTLYNEQFF. CDR3 nucleotide sequence: TGTGCCAGCAGTGAATTCAATCCAGGGACCCTCTATAATGAGCAGTTCTTC.